The clone carrying this T cell receptor (beta chain) came up a few times. Produced via immunoSEQ multiplex PCR; TCRdb's table is partial and in-frame only. The data hold 150,000 to 200,000 clones, with 80% to 90% observed a single time. The data belong to a study of blood T cell repertoires in COVID-19. Sequencing was performed on peripheral blood. This receptor was identified in a woman aged 55-70 years with COVID-19, enrolled during active disease.

The CDR3 DNA sequence: TGTGCCAGTTCGGCCCGACAGGGGAACGAAAAACTGTTTTTT. It specifies CASSARQGNEKLFF. This chain connects TRBV19 to TRBJ1-4; 8 nucleotides align to TRBD1. V shed 8 bases and J 8 bases; nucleotides not matched to a gene: 10. The germline gives CDR1 LNHDA, CDR2 SQIVND (reference sequence). CDR3 length: 14 amino acids.